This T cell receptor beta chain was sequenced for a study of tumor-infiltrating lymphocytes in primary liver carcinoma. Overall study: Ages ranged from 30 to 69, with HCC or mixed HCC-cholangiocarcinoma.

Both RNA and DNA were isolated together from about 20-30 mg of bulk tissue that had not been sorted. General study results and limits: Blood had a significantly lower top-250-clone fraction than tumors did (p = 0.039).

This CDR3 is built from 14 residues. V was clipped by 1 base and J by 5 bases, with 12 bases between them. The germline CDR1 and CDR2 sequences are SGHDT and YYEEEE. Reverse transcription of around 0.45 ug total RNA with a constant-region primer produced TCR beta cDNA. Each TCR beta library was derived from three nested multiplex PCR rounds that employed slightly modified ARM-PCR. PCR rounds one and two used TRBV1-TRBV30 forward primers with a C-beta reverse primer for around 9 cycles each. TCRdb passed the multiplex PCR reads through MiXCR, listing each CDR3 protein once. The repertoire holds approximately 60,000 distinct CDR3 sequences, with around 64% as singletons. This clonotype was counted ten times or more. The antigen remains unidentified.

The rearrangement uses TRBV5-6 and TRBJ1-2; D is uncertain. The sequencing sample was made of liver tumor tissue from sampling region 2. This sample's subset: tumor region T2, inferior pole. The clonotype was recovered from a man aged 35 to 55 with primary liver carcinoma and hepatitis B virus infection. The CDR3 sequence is CASSLLTAVYGYTF. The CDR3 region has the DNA TGTGCCAGCAGCTTGTTGACGGCAGTTTATGGCTACACCTTC.